This T cell receptor (beta chain) came from a study of identifying expanded T cells in peripheral blood (dated by TCRdb to the late 2010s). Broadly, across the study: Separate aliquots of the same genomic DNA pool were sequenced to produce technical replicates, and four replicates were compared in pairs.

No immune events, such as infections, were documented for the healthy donors during the collection period. Time-dependent variance in a beta-binomial model of T-cell clone differential abundance was calibrated using healthy-donor blood repertoires as a training cohort. The training cohort included around 10 healthy donors, of whom 3 were female and 7 were male. On average the donors were 43 years old, and their ages spanned roughly 29 to 70 years. Whole blood from each healthy donor was obtained from a commercial supplier and was collected at three time points roughly 14 days apart. For immunosequencing, genomic DNA was extracted from whole blood that had not been sorted. A word on this clone: The target of this receptor is not known. One base away there is no much larger clone; base qualities are not given.

Broader findings and caveats from the paper: Both the number of clones called differentially abundant and the false-positive rate were significantly reduced by the beta-binomial model across all healthy-donor time intervals. Approximately 1.2 differentially abundant clones were flagged by the binomial model between technical replicates, whereas about 15 and 18 were flagged over approximately two weeks and four weeks, respectively. The authors expected that biological variance in healthy repertoires might rise further over much longer intervals, such as months to years. Variance in clone template counts between approximately two-week samples significantly increased with total template count across all healthy donors.

The immunoSEQ Assay, which relies on bias-controlled multiplex PCR amplification of genomic DNA, was used to profile TCRbeta CDR3 regions. The study's processing was this. The absolute abundance of each unique TCRbeta CDR3 region was quantified after sequences were collapsed and filtered. Differential abundance was tested with a binomial (Fisher-equivalent) model and with a beta-binomial model adding time-dependent variance fitted from healthy donors. Clones with fewer than 5 combined templates were excluded, and clones with Benjamini-Hochberg FDR below 0.01 were called differentially abundant. Using the form v = (b*log(k)+a)^2, the beta-binomial variance was modeled as a function of the total template count across the two samples. TCRdb took over this immuneACCESS table, retaining in-frame rearrangements with V and J assigned. Such tables are incomplete; in checked studies, under half of the missing clones stem from an unresolved V gene, and the remainder is unexplained. The V and J calls and clone size are taken from that table; D and trimming were inferred from the DNA. The sample profile shows around 75,000 clones; roughly 90% of them were found once. The ten most abundant clones make up over 2.5% of the sample.

Reading the germline V gene gives CDR1 SNHLY and CDR2 FYNNEI. CDR3 length: 16 amino acids, cysteine to phenylalanine. The DNA shown is the 48-base CDR3, in frame from base 1. The junction carries 12 bases between V and J, which are trimmed by 2 bases and 0 bases respectively. The rearranged segments are TRBV2 and TRBJ2-3, and possibly TRBD2, on 6 matching bases. The sequencing sample was made of blood. This clonotype was obtained from a person between 18 and 70 years old in good health. In nucleotides, the sequence is TGTGCCAGCAGTGAAAGACTAGAACTCAGCACAGATACGCAGTATTTT. Its protein is CASSERLELSTDTQYF.